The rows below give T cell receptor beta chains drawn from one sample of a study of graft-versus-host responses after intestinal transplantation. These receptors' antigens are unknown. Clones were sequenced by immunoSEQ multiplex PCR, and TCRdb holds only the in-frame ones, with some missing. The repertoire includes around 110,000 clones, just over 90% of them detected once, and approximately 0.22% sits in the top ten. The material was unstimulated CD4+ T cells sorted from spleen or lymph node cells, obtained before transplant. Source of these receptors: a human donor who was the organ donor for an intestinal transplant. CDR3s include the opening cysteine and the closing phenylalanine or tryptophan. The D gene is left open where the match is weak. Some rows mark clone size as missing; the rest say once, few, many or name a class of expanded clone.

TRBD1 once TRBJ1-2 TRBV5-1 CASSLMVFGDRVGYTF TGCGCCAGCAGCTTGATGGTGTTCGGGGACAGGGTCGGCTACACCTTC
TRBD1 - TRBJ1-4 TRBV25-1 CASSELATGGTVNEKLFF TGTGCCAGCAGTGAATTAGCTACCGGCGGGACAGTTAATGAAAAACTGTTTTTT
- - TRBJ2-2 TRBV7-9 CASSLGLTRRLTGELFF TGTGCCAGCAGCTTAGGACTGACACGGAGGTTGACCGGGGAGCTGTTTTTT
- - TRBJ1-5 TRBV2 CASSQESPPVWQPQHF TGTGCCAGCAGTCAAGAATCACCCCCTGTATGGCAGCCCCAGCATTTT
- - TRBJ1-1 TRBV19 CASSRSGELTEAFF TGTGCCAGTAGTCGGTCCGGGGAGCTGACTGAAGCTTTCTTT
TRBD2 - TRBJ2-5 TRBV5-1 CASSLAGSGRIETQYF TGCGCCAGCAGCTTGGCGGGTAGCGGGCGAATTGAGACCCAGTACTTC
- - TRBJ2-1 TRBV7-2 CASSFPRGDEQFF TGTGCCAGCAGCTTCCCGAGAGGGGATGAGCAGTTCTTC
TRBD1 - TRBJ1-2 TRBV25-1 CASSGDRVGNGYTF TGTGCCAGCAGTGGGGACAGGGTCGGCAATGGCTACACCTTC
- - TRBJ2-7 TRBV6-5 CASVCEQYF TGTGCCAGTGTGTGTGAGCAGTACTTC
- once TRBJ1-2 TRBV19 CASSINRDRYGYTF TGTGCCAGTAGTATCAACAGGGACCGCTATGGCTACACCTTC
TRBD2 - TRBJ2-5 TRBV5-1 CASSSSRLLAGVEETQYF TGCGCCAGCAGCTCGAGCCGCCTACTAGCGGGAGTCGAAGAGACCCAGTACTTC
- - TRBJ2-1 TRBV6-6 CASSYSRRPPYNEQFF TGTGCCAGCAGTTACTCTAGGCGGCCGCCCTACAATGAGCAGTTCTTC
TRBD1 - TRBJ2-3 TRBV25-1 CAIGDRVLPDTQYF TGTGCCATCGGGGACAGGGTCCTGCCAGATACGCAGTATTTT
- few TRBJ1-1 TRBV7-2 CASSLTGNTEAFF TGTGCCAGCAGCTTGACAGGGAACACTGAAGCTTTCTTT
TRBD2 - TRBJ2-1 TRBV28 CASSLPALADNEQFF TGTGCCAGCAGTTTACCTGCCCTAGCGGACAATGAGCAGTTCTTC
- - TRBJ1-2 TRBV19 CASSRKGDSSFYNYGYTF TGTGCCAGTAGCAGAAAAGGGGACTCGTCGTTTTATAACTATGGCTACACCTTC
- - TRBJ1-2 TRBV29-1 CSVEGGKGYGYTF TGCAGCGTCGAGGGAGGTAAGGGCTATGGCTACACCTTC
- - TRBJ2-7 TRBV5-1 CASSLMDSSYEQYF TGCGCCAGCAGCTTAATGGACAGTTCCTACGAGCAGTACTTC
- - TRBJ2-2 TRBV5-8 CASSLSREGAGELFF TGTGCCAGCAGCTTGTCAAGGGAAGGGGCCGGGGAGCTGTTTTTT
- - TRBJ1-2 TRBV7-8 CASSLQIGANYGYTF TGTGCCAGCAGCCTACAGATTGGGGCGAACTATGGCTACACCTTC
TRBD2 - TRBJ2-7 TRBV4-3 CASSQEASGKGEQYF TGCGCCAGCAGCCAAGAGGCTAGCGGGAAGGGCGAGCAGTACTTC
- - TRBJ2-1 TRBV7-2 CASRRAPLNEQFF TGTGCCAGCAGGAGGGCCCCTCTGAATGAGCAGTTCTTC
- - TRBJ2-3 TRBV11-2 CASSSKRGTDTQYF TGTGCCAGCAGCTCCAAGAGGGGCACAGATACGCAGTATTTT
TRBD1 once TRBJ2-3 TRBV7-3 CASSRRDRGTDTQYF TGTGCCAGCAGCCGACGGGACAGGGGGACAGATACGCAGTATTTT
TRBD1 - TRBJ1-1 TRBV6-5 CAASRTGDNTEAFF TGTGCCGCCTCTCGAACAGGGGACAACACTGAAGCTTTCTTT
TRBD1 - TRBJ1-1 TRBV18 CASSLDRGQSTEAFF TGTGCCAGCTCCCTGGACAGGGGGCAGAGCACTGAAGCTTTCTTT
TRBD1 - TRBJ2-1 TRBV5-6 CASSPGQGEQFF TGTGCCAGCAGCCCCGGACAGGGTGAGCAGTTCTTC
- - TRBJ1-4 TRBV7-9 CASSPAGQTEKLFF TGTGCCAGCAGCCCGGCCGGACAGACAGAAAAACTGTTTTTT
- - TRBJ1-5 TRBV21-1 CASSKRGGADQPQHF TGTGCCAGCAGCAAAAGAGGAGGGGCGGATCAGCCCCAGCATTTT
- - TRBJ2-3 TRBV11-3 CASSLAGSTDTQYF TGTGCCAGCAGCTTAGCTGGTAGCACAGATACGCAGTATTTT
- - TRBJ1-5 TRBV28 CASSFTEKPSNQPQHF TGTGCCAGCAGTTTTACCGAGAAACCTAGCAATCAGCCCCAGCATTTT
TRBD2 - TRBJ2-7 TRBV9 CASSVGLAGGYEQYF TGTGCCAGCAGCGTAGGACTAGCGGGAGGGTACGAGCAGTACTTC
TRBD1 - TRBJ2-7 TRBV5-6 CASNASGTGGHEQYF TGTGCCAGCAACGCCTCCGGGACAGGGGGGCACGAGCAGTACTTC
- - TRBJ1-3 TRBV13 CASSLLRDLRNTIYF TGTGCCAGCAGCTTATTACGGGACTTAAGAAACACCATATATTTT
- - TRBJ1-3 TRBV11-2 CASSLSTAGNTIYF TGTGCCAGCAGCTTATCGACGGCTGGAAACACCATATATTTT
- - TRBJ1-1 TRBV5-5 CASSRDYFTGTEAFF TGTGCCAGCAGCAGGGACTACTTCACTGGCACTGAAGCTTTCTTT
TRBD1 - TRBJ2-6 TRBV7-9 CASSLLQGAGANVLTF TGTGCCAGCAGCCTATTACAGGGGGCTGGGGCCAACGTCCTGACTTTC
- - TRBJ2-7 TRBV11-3 CASSLDSRYEQYF TGTGCCAGCAGCTTAGATTCACGGTACGAGCAGTACTTC
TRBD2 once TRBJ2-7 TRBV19 CASSKQREPYEQYF TGTGCCAGTAGTAAGCAGCGGGAACCCTACGAGCAGTACTTC
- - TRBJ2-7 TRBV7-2 CASSLNRGHYEQYF TGTGCCAGCAGCTTAAACCGGGGACACTACGAGCAGTACTTC
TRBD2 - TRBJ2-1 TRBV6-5 CASSPTSGSFHEQFF TGTGCCAGCAGCCCGACTAGCGGGAGTTTCCATGAGCAGTTCTTC
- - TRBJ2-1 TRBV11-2 CASSWAPGVNEQFF TGTGCCAGCAGCTGGGCACCTGGGGTCAATGAGCAGTTCTTC
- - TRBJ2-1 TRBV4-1 CASSHKVRGGGRGLEDQFF TGCGCCAGCAGCCACAAGGTTCGTGGAGGGGGGCGAGGACTAGAAGACCAGTTCTTC
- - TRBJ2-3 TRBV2 CASSLFDGVGDTQYF TGTGCCAGCAGTTTGTTTGACGGGGTAGGGGATACGCAGTATTTT
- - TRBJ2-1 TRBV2 CASAGTDYYNEQFF TGTGCCAGCGCCGGGACTGATTACTACAATGAGCAGTTCTTC
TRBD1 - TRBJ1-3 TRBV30 CAWSAGTGGNTIYF TGTGCCTGGAGTGCCGGGACAGGGGGCAACACCATATATTTT
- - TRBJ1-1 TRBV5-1 CASSSLGVLNTEAFF TGCGCCAGCAGCTCCCTAGGGGTTTTGAACACTGAAGCTTTCTTT
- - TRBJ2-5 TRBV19 CASSIVGGQETQYF TGTGCCAGTAGTATAGTGGGGGGGCAGGAGACCCAGTACTTC
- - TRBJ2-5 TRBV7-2 CASSLDPGQTQYF TGTGCCAGCAGCTTAGATCCGGGGCAGACCCAGTACTTC